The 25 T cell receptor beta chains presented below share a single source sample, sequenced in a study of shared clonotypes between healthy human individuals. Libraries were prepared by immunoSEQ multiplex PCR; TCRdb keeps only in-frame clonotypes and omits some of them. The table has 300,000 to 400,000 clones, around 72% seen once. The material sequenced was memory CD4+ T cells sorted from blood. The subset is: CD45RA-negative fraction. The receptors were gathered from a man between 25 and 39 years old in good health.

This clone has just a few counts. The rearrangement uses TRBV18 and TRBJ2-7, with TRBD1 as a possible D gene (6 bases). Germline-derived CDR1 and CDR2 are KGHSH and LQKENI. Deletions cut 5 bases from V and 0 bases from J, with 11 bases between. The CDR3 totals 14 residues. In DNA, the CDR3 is TGTGCCAGCTCATCACAGGGTTTCTCCTACGAGCAGTACTTC. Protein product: CASSSQGFSYEQYF.

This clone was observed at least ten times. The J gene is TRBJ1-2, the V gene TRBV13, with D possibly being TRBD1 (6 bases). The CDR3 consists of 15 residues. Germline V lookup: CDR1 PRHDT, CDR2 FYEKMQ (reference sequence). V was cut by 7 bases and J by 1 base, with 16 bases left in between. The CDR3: CASTLRGGVNYGYTF. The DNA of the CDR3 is TGTGCCAGCACCCTGAGAGGGGGAGTTAACTATGGCTACACCTTC.

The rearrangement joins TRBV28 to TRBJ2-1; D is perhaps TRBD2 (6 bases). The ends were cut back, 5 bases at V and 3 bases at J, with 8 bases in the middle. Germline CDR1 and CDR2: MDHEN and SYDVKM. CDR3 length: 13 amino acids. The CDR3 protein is CASSGSGYNEQFF. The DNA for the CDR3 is TGTGCCAGCAGTGGTAGCGGCTACAATGAGCAGTTCTTC.

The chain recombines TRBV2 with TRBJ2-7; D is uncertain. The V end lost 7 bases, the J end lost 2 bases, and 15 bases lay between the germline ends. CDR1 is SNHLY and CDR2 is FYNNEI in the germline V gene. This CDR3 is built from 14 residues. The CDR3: CASNSDDKTYEQYF. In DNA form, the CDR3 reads TGTGCCAGCAACTCGGACGACAAAACCTACGAGCAGTACTTC.

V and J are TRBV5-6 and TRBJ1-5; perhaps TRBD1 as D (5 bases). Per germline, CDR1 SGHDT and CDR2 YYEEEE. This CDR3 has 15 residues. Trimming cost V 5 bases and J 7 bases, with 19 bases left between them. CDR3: CASSRHGGGNQPQHF. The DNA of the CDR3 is TGTGCCAGCAGTCGACATGGGGGGGGAAACCAGCCCCAGCATTTT.

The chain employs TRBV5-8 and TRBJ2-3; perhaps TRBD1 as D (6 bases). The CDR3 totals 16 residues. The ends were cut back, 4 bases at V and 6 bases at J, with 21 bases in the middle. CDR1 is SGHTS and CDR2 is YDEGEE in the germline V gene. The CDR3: CASSGRQALRGDTQYF. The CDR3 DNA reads TGTGCCAGCAGCGGGCGACAGGCCCTACGCGGGGATACGCAGTATTTT.

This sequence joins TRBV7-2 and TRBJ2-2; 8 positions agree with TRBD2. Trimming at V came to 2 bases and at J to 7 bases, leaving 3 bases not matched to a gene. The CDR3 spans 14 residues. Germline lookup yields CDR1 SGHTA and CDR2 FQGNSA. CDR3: CASSLSGRNGELFF. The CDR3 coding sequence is TGTGCCAGCAGCTTAAGCGGGAGAAACGGGGAGCTGTTTTTT. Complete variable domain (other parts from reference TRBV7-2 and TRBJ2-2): GAGVSQSPSNKVTEKGKDVELRCDPISGHTALYWYRQSLGQGLEFLIYFQGNSAPDKSGLPSDRFSAERTGGSVSTLTIQRTQQEDSAVYLCASSLSGRNGELFFGEGSRLTVL.

This chain's CDR3 is CASSPHLLAGGRDTQYF. In DNA, the CDR3 is TGCGCCAGCAGCCCCCATCTTCTAGCGGGAGGGCGGGATACGCAGTATTTT. The V call is TRBV5-1, the J call TRBJ2-3; 12 nucleotides align to TRBD2. The CDR3 runs to 17 residues. CDR1 and CDR2 from the germline V gene are SGHRS and YFSETQ. After removal of 4 bases from V and 6 bases from J, the junction contained 12 bases not matched to a gene.

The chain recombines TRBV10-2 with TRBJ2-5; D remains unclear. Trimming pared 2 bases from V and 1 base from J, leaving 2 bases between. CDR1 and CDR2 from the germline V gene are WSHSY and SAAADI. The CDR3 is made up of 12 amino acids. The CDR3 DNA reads TGCGCCAGCAGTGAGATCCAAGAGACCCAGTACTTC. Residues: CASSEIQETQYF.

Written as DNA, the CDR3 is TGTGCCAGCAGCTCTGAACCTGGCAATGAGCAGTTCTTC. It encodes CASSSEPGNEQFF. The V gene is TRBV11-2, the J gene TRBJ2-1; D is unclear. Trimming cost V 4 bases and J 6 bases, with 10 bases left between them. The length of the CDR3 is 13 residues. The germline V gene has CDR1 SGHAT and CDR2 FQNNGV.

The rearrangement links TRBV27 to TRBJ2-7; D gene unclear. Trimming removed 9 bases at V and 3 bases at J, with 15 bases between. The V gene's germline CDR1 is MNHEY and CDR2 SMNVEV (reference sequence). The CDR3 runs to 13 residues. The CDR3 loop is CASRVPYLYEQYF. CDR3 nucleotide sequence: TGTGCCAGTCGCGTCCCCTACCTCTACGAGCAGTACTTC.

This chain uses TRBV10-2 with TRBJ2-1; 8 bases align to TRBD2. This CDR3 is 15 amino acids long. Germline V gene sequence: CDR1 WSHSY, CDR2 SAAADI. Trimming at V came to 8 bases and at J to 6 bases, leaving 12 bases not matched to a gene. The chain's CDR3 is CASQGAGEGGNEQFF. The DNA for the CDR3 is TGCGCCAGCCAGGGAGCGGGAGAGGGGGGCAATGAGCAGTTCTTC.

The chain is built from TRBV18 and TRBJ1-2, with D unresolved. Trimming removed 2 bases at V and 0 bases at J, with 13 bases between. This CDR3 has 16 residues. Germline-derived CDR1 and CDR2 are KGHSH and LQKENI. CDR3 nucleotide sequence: TGTGCCAGCTCACCAAAGACGACACCGACTAACTATGGCTACACCTTC. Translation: CASSPKTTPTNYGYTF.

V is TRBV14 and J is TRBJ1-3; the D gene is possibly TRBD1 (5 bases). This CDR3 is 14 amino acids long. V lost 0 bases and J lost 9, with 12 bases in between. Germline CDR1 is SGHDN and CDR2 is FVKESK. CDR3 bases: TGTGCCAGCAGCCAAGAAGGGGAGGGGCGCACCATATATTTT. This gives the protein CASSQEGEGRTIYF.

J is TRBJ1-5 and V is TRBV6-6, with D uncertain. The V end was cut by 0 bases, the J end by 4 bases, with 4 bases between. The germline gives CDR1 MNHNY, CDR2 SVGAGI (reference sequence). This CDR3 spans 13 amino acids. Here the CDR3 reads CASSYSTNQPQHF. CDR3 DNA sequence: TGTGCCAGCAGTTACTCGACAAATCAGCCCCAGCATTTT.

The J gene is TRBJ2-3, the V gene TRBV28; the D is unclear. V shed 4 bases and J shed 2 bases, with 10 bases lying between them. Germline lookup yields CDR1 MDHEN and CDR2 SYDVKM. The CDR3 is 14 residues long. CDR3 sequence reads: CASSSTIATDTQYF. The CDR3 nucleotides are TGTGCCAGCAGTTCAACCATAGCCACAGATACGCAGTATTTT.

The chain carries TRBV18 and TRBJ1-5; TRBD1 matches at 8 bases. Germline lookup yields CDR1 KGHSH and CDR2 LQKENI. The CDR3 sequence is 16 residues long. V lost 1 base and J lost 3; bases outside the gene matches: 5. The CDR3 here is CASSPRTGRANQPQHF. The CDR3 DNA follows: TGTGCCAGCTCACCACGGACAGGGAGGGCCAATCAGCCCCAGCATTTT.

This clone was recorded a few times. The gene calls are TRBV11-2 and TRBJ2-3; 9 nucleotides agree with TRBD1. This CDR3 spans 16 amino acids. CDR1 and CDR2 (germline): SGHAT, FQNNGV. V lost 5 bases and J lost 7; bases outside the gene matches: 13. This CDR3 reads CASSATGGALRNTQYF. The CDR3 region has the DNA TGTGCCAGCAGCGCCACAGGGGGCGCTTTACGAAATACGCAGTATTTT.

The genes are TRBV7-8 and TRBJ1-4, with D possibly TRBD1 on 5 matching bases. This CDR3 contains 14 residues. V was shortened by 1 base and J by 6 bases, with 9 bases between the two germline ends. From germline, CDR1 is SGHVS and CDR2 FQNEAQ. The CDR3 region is CASSLVETDEKLFF. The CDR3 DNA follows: TGTGCCAGCAGCTTAGTTGAGACAGATGAAAAACTGTTTTTT.

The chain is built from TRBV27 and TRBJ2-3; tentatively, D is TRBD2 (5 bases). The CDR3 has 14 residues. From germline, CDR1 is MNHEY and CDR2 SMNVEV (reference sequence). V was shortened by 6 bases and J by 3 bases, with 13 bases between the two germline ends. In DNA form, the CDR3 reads TGTGCCAGCAGATCCGGAGGCTGGACAGATACGCAGTATTTT. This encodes CASRSGGWTDTQYF.

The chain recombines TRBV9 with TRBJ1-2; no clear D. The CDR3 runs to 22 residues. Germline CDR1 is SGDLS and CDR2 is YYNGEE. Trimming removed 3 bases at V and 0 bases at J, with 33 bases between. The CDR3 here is CASSGIGQAGGSLSGANYGYTF. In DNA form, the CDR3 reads TGTGCCAGCAGCGGTATTGGTCAAGCAGGAGGGAGCTTGTCCGGGGCTAACTATGGCTACACCTTC. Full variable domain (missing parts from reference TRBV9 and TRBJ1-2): DSGVTQTPKHLITATGQRVTLRCSPRSGDLSVYWYQQSLDQGLQFLIQYYNGEERAKGNILERFSAQQFPDLHSELNLSSLELGDSALYFCASSGIGQAGGSLSGANYGYTFGSGTRLTVV.

CDR3: CASSFTNEKLFF. DNA for the CDR3: TGTGCCAGCAGTTTTACTAATGAAAAACTGTTTTTT. This sequence joins TRBV28 and TRBJ1-4; D ambiguous. Germline V gene lookup returns CDR1 MDHEN and CDR2 SYDVKM. This CDR3 region has 12 residues. Trimming left V 3 bases short and J 2 bases short, with 1 base between.

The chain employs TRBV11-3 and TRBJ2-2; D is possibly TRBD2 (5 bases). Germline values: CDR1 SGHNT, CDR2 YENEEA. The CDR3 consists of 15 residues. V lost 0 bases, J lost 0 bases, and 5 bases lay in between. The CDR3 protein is CASSLDGTNTGELFF. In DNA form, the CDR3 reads TGTGCCAGCAGCTTAGACGGGACGAACACCGGGGAGCTGTTTTTT.

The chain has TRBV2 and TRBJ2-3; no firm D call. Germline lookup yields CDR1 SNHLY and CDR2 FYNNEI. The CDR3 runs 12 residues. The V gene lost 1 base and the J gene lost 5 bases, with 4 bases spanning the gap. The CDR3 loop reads CASSEVRDTQYF. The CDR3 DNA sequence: TGTGCCAGCAGTGAAGTGAGAGATACGCAGTATTTT.

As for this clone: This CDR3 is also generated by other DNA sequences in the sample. CDR3 nucleotide sequence: TGCGCCAGCAGCTTGGAGGGACAGGGGGCTTACGAGCAGTACTTC. Amino acids: CASSLEGQGAYEQYF. The chain employs TRBV5-1 and TRBJ2-7, with 12 bases identical to TRBD1. Germline V CDR1 and CDR2: SGHRS, YFSETQ. This CDR3 region has 15 residues. V was clipped by 0 bases and J by 4 bases; unmatched bases: 2.